This T cell receptor (beta chain) appears in the sequencing data of a study of blood T cell repertoires in COVID-19. Study summary: Researchers got acute and convalescent COVID-19 samples from the United States, Italy and Spain.

CDR3 length: 16 residues. The junction had 3 bases not matched to a gene; V was cut back by 0 bases and J by 7 bases. The germline V gene has CDR1 SGHRS and CDR2 YFSETQ. Data came from immunoSEQ multiplex PCR; TCRdb stores just in-frame clones and leaves some out. The table records 20,000 to 25,000 clones, approximately 81% of them present only once. V is TRBV5-1 and J is TRBJ1-6; TRBD1 agrees at 11 bases. The material sequenced was peripheral blood. This receptor was taken from a man in his forties with acute or convalescent COVID-19. The chain's CDR3 is CASSLEGQGGNSPLHF. The DNA for the CDR3 is TGCGCCAGCAGCTTGGAGGGACAGGGGGGCAATTCACCCCTCCACTTT. The full variable domain, in which reference TRBV5-1 and TRBJ1-6 provide the parts outside the CDR3, is KAGVTQTPRYLIKTRGQQVTLSCSPISGHRSVSWYQQTPGQGLQFLFEYFSETQRNKGNFPGRFSGRQFSNSRSEMNVSTLELGDSALYLCASSLEGQGGNSPLHFGNGTRLTVT.